This record covers a single T cell receptor (beta chain). Per the original methods: Amplification of reference gene primers provided the estimated nucleated cell counts. Data came from immunoSEQ multiplex PCR; TCRdb stores just in-frame clones and leaves some out. V, J and clone size derive from that table, while D and trimming were established from the DNA sequence. The table includes about 170,000 clones, more than 75% detected once. From germline, CDR1 is SGHTA and CDR2 FQGNSA. V lost 3 bases and J lost 9, with 18 bases in between. CDR3 length: 15 amino acids. This sample was included in a study of blood T cell repertoires in COVID-19. Study details: COVID-19 samples, acute and convalescent, were from the United States, Italy and Spain. Sample material is recorded as cDNA or gDNA derived from T cells, B-cell-depleted T cells, or PBMCs.

Seattle patients were enrolled while actively infected and followed longitudinally. This TCR derives from a man aged 18 to 30 with COVID-19, enrolled during active disease. The chain uses TRBV7-2 and TRBJ2-1; perhaps TRBD2 as D (5 bases). The sample consisted of peripheral blood. The CDR3 bases are TGTGCCAGCAGCTTTCGTGGCGCGAGGGCTGCTGAGCAGTTCTTC. Translation: CASSFRGARAAEQFF.